The 24 T cell receptor beta chains below all came from one sample that was sequenced in a study of T cell responses to AZD1222 COVID-19 vaccine. The assay was immunoSEQ multiplex PCR, and TCRdb's table has in-frame clones only and misses some. The sample lists about 150,000 clones, roughly 90% occurring once. Specimen: peripheral blood, collected on day 0 of MenACWY control vaccination. These receptors originate from an adult in good health.

This sequence joins TRBV5-1 and TRBJ2-1; 8 bases are shared with TRBD2. There are 17 residues in the CDR3. V was pared by 0 bases and J by 1 base, with 6 bases of the junction left unmatched. Germline-derived CDR1 and CDR2 are SGHRS and YFSETQ. The CDR3 DNA reads as TGCGCCAGCAGCTTGGGTCTTCGCGGGAGGTCCTACAATGAGCAGTTCTTC. This sequence encodes CASSLGLRGRSYNEQFF.

This clone has more than one count but fewer than ten. CDR3 nucleotides: TGTGCCAGCTCACCAGAACAGGGAGGTGAAGAGACCCAGTACTTC. Protein sequence: CASSPEQGGEETQYF. V and J are TRBV18 and TRBJ2-5; D may correspond to TRBD1 or TRBD2 (6 bases each). Looked up from germline, CDR1 is KGHSH and CDR2 is LQKENI. The CDR3 runs to 15 residues. V shed 2 bases and J shed 3 bases, with 13 bases lying between them.

The chain carries TRBV6-5 and TRBJ1-1; 7 positions agree with TRBD1. V dropped 1 base and J dropped 2; count of bases not matched to a gene: 4. The CDR3 runs to 15 residues. From germline, CDR1 is MNHEY and CDR2 SVGAGI. The CDR3 spells CASSYYRGFNTEAFF. CDR3 bases: TGTGCCAGCAGTTACTACAGGGGTTTCAACACTGAAGCTTTCTTT.

The chain links TRBV4-3 to TRBJ2-1; tentatively, D is TRBD1 or TRBD2 (5 bases each). This CDR3 has 17 residues. Germline CDR1 reads LGHNA; CDR2 reads YSLEER. The V end lost 1 base, the J end lost 6 bases, and 19 bases lay between the germline ends. The DNA of the CDR3 is TGCGCCAGCAGCCAAGCTCCGACCGGGACCTGGTCCAATGAGCAGTTCTTC. This translates into CASSQAPTGTWSNEQFF.

This chain connects TRBV27 to TRBJ2-7; TRBD1 aligns across 7 bases. The ends lost 8 bases at V and 0 bases at J; junction bases unmatched: 10. The CDR3 consists of 15 residues. Germline V gene data show CDR1 as MNHEY and CDR2 as SMNVEV (reference sequence). The CDR3 sequence is CASALGQFVSYEQYF. The CDR3 DNA reads TGTGCCAGCGCTTTGGGACAGTTCGTCTCCTACGAGCAGTACTTC.

J is TRBJ1-1 and V is TRBV6-6; 9 bases fit TRBD1. Germline loops: CDR1 MNHNY, CDR2 SVGAGI (reference sequence). The CDR3 loop spans 13 amino acids. Trimming removed 4 bases from V and 4 bases from J; junction bases left unmatched: 1. The CDR3 DNA is TGTGCCAGCAGTTGGGGACAGGGCACTGAAGCTTTCTTT. It codes for CASSWGQGTEAFF.

This chain connects TRBV24-1 to TRBJ1-5; D is possibly TRBD1 (6 bases). The ends were cut back, 3 bases at V and 9 bases at J, with 14 bases in the middle. The CDR3 loop spans 14 amino acids. Germline V gene lookup returns CDR1 KGHDR and CDR2 SFDVKD. CDR3 sequence (DNA): TGTGCCACCAGTGATCTCGGACAGACTCGGCCCCAGCATTTT. It translates to CATSDLGQTRPQHF.

This clone was recorded once. The rearrangement uses TRBV5-4 and TRBJ1-1; TRBD1 matches 7 bases. From germline, CDR1 is SGHNT and CDR2 YYREEE (reference sequence). V was clipped by 2 bases and J by 1 base; unmatched bases: 8. CDR3 length: 16 residues. The chain's CDR3 is CASSLGFGTANTEAFF. In DNA form, the CDR3 reads TGTGCCAGCAGCTTAGGGTTTGGGACAGCGAACACTGAAGCTTTCTTT. Full variable domain (outside the CDR3, taken from reference TRBV5-4 and TRBJ1-1): ETGVTQSPTHLIKTRGQQVTLRCSSQSGHNTVSWYQQALGQGPQFIFQYYREEENGRGNFPPRFSGLQFPNYSSELNVNALELDDSALYLCASSLGFGTANTEAFFGQGTRLTVV.

This clone came up many times. The CDR3 region has the DNA TGTGCCAGCAGCCCAGGCTACCTCCCTTACGAGCAGTACTTC. Translation gives CASSPGYLPYEQYF. This rearrangement joins TRBV27 to TRBJ2-7; D uncertain. Germline CDR1 is MNHEY and CDR2 is SMNVEV (reference sequence). The CDR3 is 14 amino acids. The V end was cut by 6 bases, the J end by 4 bases, with 16 bases between.

This chain joins TRBV6-5 and TRBJ1-1, with TRBD1 matching over 8 bases. Trimming cost V 4 bases and J 6 bases; bases outside gene matches: 7. CDR3 size: 14 residues. Germline-derived CDR1 and CDR2 are MNHEY and SVGAGI. The CDR3 loop reads CASSSRPGGPEAFF. The CDR3 DNA follows: TGTGCCAGCAGTTCCCGGCCAGGGGGCCCTGAAGCTTTCTTT.

The chain couples TRBV10-3 to TRBJ1-4, with 10 bases lining up with TRBD1. V trimming: 0 bases; J trimming: 7 bases; junction bases outside the gene matches: 2. The CDR3 length is 15 residues. CDR1 is ENHRY, CDR2 SYGVKD, per germline. In DNA form, the CDR3 reads TGTGCCATCAGTGAGTCGGGACAGGGGAGTGAAAAACTGTTTTTT. Amino acids: CAISESGQGSEKLFF.

The J gene is TRBJ1-4, the V gene TRBV7-2; D is unclear. There are 13 residues in the CDR3. Germline V CDR1 and CDR2: SGHTA, FQGNSA. Trimming stripped 8 bases from V and 4 bases from J, with 11 bases between. The CDR3 sequence is CASGLALNEKLFF. CDR3 coding DNA: TGTGCCAGCGGTCTGGCGCTTAATGAAAAACTGTTTTTT.

This chain links TRBV4-2 with TRBJ1-1, with D unresolved. The CDR3 spans 15 residues. Per germline, CDR1 LGHNA and CDR2 YNFKEQ. The V end was cut by 2 bases, the J end by 6 bases, with 16 bases between. The CDR3: CASSQPESGPAEAFF. CDR3 bases: TGTGCCAGCAGCCAACCCGAAAGTGGTCCCGCTGAAGCTTTCTTT.

This clone was detected once. The chain joins TRBV5-1 to TRBJ1-1; no reliable D call. This CDR3 comprises 14 residues. The ends were cut back, 0 bases at V and 1 base at J, with 7 bases in the middle. Germline lookup yields CDR1 SGHRS and CDR2 YFSETQ. This CDR3 reads CASSLGAGNTEAFF. The CDR3 DNA is TGCGCCAGCAGCTTGGGCGCCGGGAACACTGAAGCTTTCTTT.

This clone was recorded only once. J is TRBJ2-3 and V is TRBV11-2, with a weak D call TRBD2 (6 bases). Per germline, CDR1 SGHAT and CDR2 FQNNGV. Trimming shortened V by 3 bases and J by 1 base, and 11 bases separated the two germline ends. This CDR3 region has 15 residues. The CDR3 coding sequence is TGTGCCAGCAGCTTCCGGGACTTTCGCACAGATACGCAGTATTTT. Protein sequence: CASSFRDFRTDTQYF.

In this sample, this clone turned up a few times. The rearrangement joins TRBV28 to TRBJ1-4; 7 bases match TRBD1. CDR3 size: 14 residues. The J segment lost 2 bases and the V segment lost 11 bases, leaving 8 bases of the junction unmatched. In germline, CDR1 is MDHEN, CDR2 SYDVKM. The CDR3 protein is CAGRQGGTNEKLFF. The DNA for the CDR3 is TGTGCCGGAAGACAGGGAGGGACTAATGAAAAACTGTTTTTT.

CDR3 coding DNA: TGTGCCAGCAGTTCACCTAGCGGGAGACCCTACGAGCAGTACTTC. Residues: CASSSPSGRPYEQYF. The chain employs TRBV28 and TRBJ2-7; 10 positions agree with TRBD2. The length of the CDR3 is 15 residues. Germline V gives CDR1 MDHEN, CDR2 SYDVKM. J gave up 2 bases and V 4 bases, and 5 bases lay outside the gene matches. The complete variable domain, with remaining parts taken from reference TRBV28 and TRBJ2-7, reads DVKVTQSSRYLVKRTGEKVFLECVQDMDHENMFWYRQDPGLGLRLIYFSYDVKMKEKGDIPEGYSVSREKKERFSLILESASTNQTSMYLCASSSPSGRPYEQYFGPGTRLTVT.

The chain recombines TRBV4-1 with TRBJ1-4, with a weak D call TRBD1 (5 bases). V shed 2 bases and J shed 7 bases, with 20 bases lying between them. There are 17 residues in the CDR3. The germline V gene has CDR1 MGHRA and CDR2 YSYEKL. The CDR3 bases are TGCGCCAGCAGCCAAACGCAAACACAGGCGGCCCCTGAAAAACTGTTTTTT. Translated, it gives CASSQTQTQAAPEKLFF.

This clone was detected a few times. J is TRBJ1-3 and V is TRBV11-1; no clear D gene. CDR3 length: 13 amino acids. Germline V CDR1 and CDR2: SGHAT, FQDESV (reference sequence). Trimming removed 5 bases from V and 5 bases from J, with 10 bases in between. The CDR3 DNA follows: TGTGCCAGCAGCCGAGACCGAAGAAACACCATATATTTT. Translated: CASSRDRRNTIYF. Drawing the rest from reference TRBV11-1 and TRBJ1-3, the complete variable domain is EAEVAQSPRYKITEKSQAVAFWCDPISGHATLYWYRQILGQGPELLVQFQDESVVDDSQLPKDRFSAERLKGVDSTLKIQPAELGDSAMYLCASSRDRRNTIYFGEGSWLTVV.

V is TRBV29-1 and J is TRBJ2-2; 7 bases agree with TRBD1. Germline trimming cut 0 bases from V and 3 bases from J; bases unmatched to any gene: 13. This CDR3 has 18 amino acids. Germline V lookup: CDR1 SQVTM, CDR2 ANQGSEA. CDR3 in DNA: TGCAGCGTTGAAGATTTTGCCCCCAGGGGGTCATACACCGGGGAGCTGTTTTTT. Amino acids: CSVEDFAPRGSYTGELFF.

The gene calls are TRBV6-5 and TRBJ1-2; 7 bases match TRBD1. CDR3 size: 13 residues. From germline, CDR1 is MNHEY and CDR2 SVGAGI. J gave up 5 bases and V 7 bases, and 7 bases lay outside the gene matches. This CDR3 reads CASKLQGTYGYTF. The CDR3, as DNA: TGTGCCAGCAAACTACAGGGGACATATGGCTACACCTTC.

The chain links TRBV5-4 to TRBJ1-6; D gene uncertain. CDR1 SGHNT and CDR2 YYREEE come from the germline V gene (reference sequence). V lost 3 bases and J lost 8, with 6 bases in between. The CDR3 is made up of 12 amino acids. CDR3 sequence: CASSSTHSPLHF. In nucleotides, the CDR3 is TGTGCCAGCAGCTCGACTCATTCACCCCTCCACTTT.

The chain couples TRBV21-1 to TRBJ1-6; the table's D call, TRBD1, has no DNA check behind it. TRBV21-1 counts as a pseudogene. This CDR3 contains 15 residues. The CDR3 sequence: CASSTPSWDNQSFHF. CDR3 DNA sequence: TGTGCCAGCAGCACACCCAGCTGGGACAACCAAAGCTTCCACTTT.

This clone was seen only once. Here the CDR3 reads CASSLGQGAPYEQYV. The CDR3 coding sequence is TGTGCCAGCAGCCTGGGACAGGGGGCCCCCTACGAGCAGTACGTC. The rearrangement links TRBV7-8 to TRBJ2-7, with 12 bases matching TRBD1. Germline loops: CDR1 SGHVS, CDR2 FQNEAQ. Unmatched junction bases numbered 4, after V lost 5 bases and J lost 2 bases. The CDR3 is 15 amino acids.